This T cell receptor (beta chain) was profiled in a study of cytomegalovirus exposure and HLA in healthy donors. Background on the study: An earlier analysis identified approximately 110 million unique TCR beta sequences in approximately 190 million T cells.

Primers: 60 Vbeta forward and 13 Jbeta reverse. Some clones are missing from TCRdb's copy, which holds only in-frame ones; the method was immunoSEQ multiplex PCR. The table includes 150,000 to 200,000 clones, approximately 80% detected once. A word on this clone: The antigen remains unidentified.

Germline-derived CDR1 and CDR2 are MNHEY and SMNVEV (reference sequence). The CDR3 sequence is 17 residues long. The V end lost 2 bases, the J end lost 0 bases, and 15 bases lay between the germline ends. Study-wide findings and caveats: Later analysis indicated greater clonal expansion among HLA-associated TCR beta chains than among equally common other chains. In vitro confirmation showed three CMV-associated chains to be CMV antigen specific.

This receptor was taken from a young woman in good health and CMV-seronegative. The source material was PBMCs. The chain employs TRBV27 and TRBJ2-3, with a weak D call TRBD2 (5 bases). The CDR3 region has the DNA TGTGCCAGCAGTTTACCGTCGAGGCGGGTGAGCACAGATACGCAGTATTTT. It is translated as CASSLPSRRVSTDTQYF.